This entry lists 29 T cell receptor beta chains sequenced from one sample in a study of shared clonotypes between healthy human individuals. Method: immunoSEQ multiplex PCR; TCRdb's copy keeps in-frame clones and lacks some. The table shows hundreds of thousands of clones, with roughly four fifths occurring only once. The sample taken for sequencing was PBMCs. The receptors were gathered from a woman in her thirties or forties in good health. Some clones in this sample may be carry-over from other donors' samples.

With respect to this clone: This may arise from a read error, as a much more abundant clone is one base away. Other DNA sequences of this sample code for an identical CDR3. J is TRBJ2-5 and V is TRBV11-3; 7 bases agree with TRBD1. Germline V gene sequence: CDR1 SGHNT, CDR2 YENEEA. This CDR3 is 15 amino acids long. This CDR3 reads CASSRRTGSQETQYF. The DNA for the CDR3 is TGTGCCAGCAGCCGTCGGACAGGAAGCCAAGAGACTCAGTACTTC.

The gene calls are TRBV6-1 and TRBJ2-1; 7 bases match TRBD1. The CDR3 is made up of 15 amino acids. V shed 1 base, J shed 3 bases, and the junction held 3 bases outside the gene matches. From germline, CDR1 is MNHNS and CDR2 SASEGT. The CDR3 region has the DNA TGTGCCAGCAGTGAAGACGGGACAGACTACAATGAGCAGTTCTTC. It is translated as CASSEDGTDYNEQFF.

This clone has a handful of counts. The CDR3 end shows no conserved phenylalanine or tryptophan, and so a read error is likely. The chain couples TRBV29-1 to TRBJ1-2; D is undetermined. Germline V gene lookup returns CDR1 SQVTM and CDR2 ANQGSEA. Trimming took off 8 bases at V and 6 bases at J, with 10 bases between the two ends. The CDR3 has 10 amino acids. The chain's CDR3 is CSLSRDGYTL. CDR3 DNA sequence: TGCAGCTTGTCGAGGGATGGCTACACCTTA.

The chain uses TRBV4-2 and TRBJ2-1, with D unclear. The CDR3 totals 14 residues. CDR1 and CDR2 (germline): LGHNA, YNFKEQ. V was shortened by 0 bases and J by 3 bases, with 6 bases between the two germline ends. The CDR3 DNA is TGTGCCAGCAGCCAAGATCGCAGCTACAATGAGCAGTTCTTC. Protein product: CASSQDRSYNEQFF.

The chain carries TRBV7-2 and TRBJ2-3; D call uncertain. Between the trimmed V and J ends, which lost 4 bases and 6 bases, there was a span of 14 bases. The CDR3 is 14 residues long. Germline CDR1 is SGHTA and CDR2 is FQGNSA. The CDR3: CASSSGLRLDTQYF. The CDR3, as DNA: TGTGCCAGCAGCTCCGGGCTCCGCCTTGATACGCAGTATTTT.

This rearrangement joins TRBV30 to TRBJ2-7; 9 nucleotides align to TRBD2. The V gene's germline CDR1 is GTSNPN and CDR2 SVGIG (reference sequence). CDR3 length: 13 amino acids. Trimming removed 3 bases from V and 3 bases from J; junction bases left unmatched: 3. This chain's CDR3 is CAWSMTSGYEQYF. CDR3 sequence (DNA): TGTGCCTGGAGCATGACTAGCGGCTACGAGCAGTACTTC.

V usage is TRBV18 and J usage is TRBJ1-4; TRBD1 matches at 8 bases. This CDR3 is built from 15 residues. The germline gives CDR1 KGHSH, CDR2 LQKENI. V lost 5 bases, J lost 7 bases, and 9 bases stayed unmatched. DNA for the CDR3: TGTGCCAGCTCATCCTACGGACAGGGAGGTGAAAAACTGTTTTTT. Encoded protein: CASSSYGQGGEKLFF.

In the case of this clone: This CDR3 is also generated by other DNA sequences in the sample. The chain links TRBV5-1 to TRBJ2-1; 7 bases map to TRBD2. This CDR3 has 15 amino acids. Germline CDR1 and CDR2: SGHRS and YFSETQ. The junction had 6 bases not matched to a gene; V was cut back by 2 bases and J by 4 bases. The CDR3 sequence is CASSFGTSEYNEQFF. The CDR3 region has the DNA TGCGCCAGCAGCTTTGGAACTAGCGAATACAATGAGCAGTTCTTC.

The J gene is TRBJ2-3, the V gene TRBV14, with no clear D. Trimming removed 2 bases from V and 2 bases from J, with 5 bases in between. This CDR3 has 13 amino acids. Germline CDR1 is SGHDN and CDR2 is FVKESK. The CDR3 region has the DNA TGTGCCAGCAGCCAACTCAACACAGATACGCAGTATTTT. This codes for CASSQLNTDTQYF.

This clone was recorded a few times. At the DNA level, this CDR3 is encoded by other sequences in the same sample as well. This chain joins TRBV18 and TRBJ2-3; no clear D gene. V gave up 0 bases and J gave up 0 bases, with 1 base separating them. Germline V lookup: CDR1 KGHSH, CDR2 LQKENI. The CDR3 spans 13 residues. CDR3 in amino acids: CASSPPSTDTQYF. Here the CDR3 DNA reads TGTGCCAGCTCACCACCGAGCACAGATACGCAGTATTTT.

This clone was counted a single time. This chain joins TRBV28 and TRBJ1-5; 7 positions agree with TRBD1. With 3 bases clipped from V and 6 bases from J, the junction kept 5 bases outside the gene matches. Germline V gene data show CDR1 as MDHEN and CDR2 as SYDVKM. The CDR3 has 14 residues. CDR3 amino acids: CASSFSRGSQPQHF. DNA of the CDR3: TGTGCCAGCAGTTTCAGCAGGGGGAGTCAGCCCCAGCATTTT. The whole variable domain, remainder taken from reference TRBV28 and TRBJ1-5, is DVKVTQSSRYLVKRTGEKVFLECVQDMDHENMFWYRQDPGLGLRLIYFSYDVKMKEKGDIPEGYSVSREKKERFSLILESASTNQTSMYLCASSFSRGSQPQHFGDGTRLSIL.

The J gene is TRBJ2-5, the V gene TRBV28, with D possibly being TRBD1 (6 bases). The CDR3 has 13 residues. V lost 4 bases to trimming and J lost 3 bases, with 9 bases between them. From germline, CDR1 is MDHEN and CDR2 SYDVKM. The DNA of the CDR3 is TGTGCCAGCAGTTCAACAGGGAAAGAGACCCAGTACTTC. It encodes CASSSTGKETQYF.

Concerning this clone: One end of the junction fails to match germline, which may point to a read error. V gene TRBV7-7 combines with J gene TRBJ2-5; D is ambiguous. This CDR3 comprises 13 residues. CDR1 is SSHAT and CDR2 is FNYEAQ in the germline V gene (reference sequence). The CDR3 DNA reads TGTGCTAGCAGCCGTGCAGTGGGAGAGACCCAGTACTTC. Protein sequence: CASSRAVGETQYF.

The chain carries TRBV7-8 and TRBJ2-7; TRBD1 agrees at 9 bases. The CDR3 sequence is 15 residues long. Germline loops: CDR1 SGHVS, CDR2 FQNEAQ. The junction had 7 bases not matched to a gene; V was cut back by 5 bases and J by 2 bases. The CDR3 region is CASSEGGQGPYEQYF. DNA for the CDR3: TGTGCCAGCAGCGAAGGGGGACAGGGACCCTACGAGCAGTACTTC.

This sequence joins TRBV14 and TRBJ2-5; D gene unclear. This CDR3 contains 15 residues. V was clipped by 1 base and J by 4 bases, with 13 bases between them. Germline V CDR1 and CDR2: SGHDN, FVKESK. CDR3 sequence: CASSQGEVRLETQYF. CDR3 in DNA: TGTGCCAGCAGCCAAGGAGAGGTACGATTAGAGACCCAGTACTTC.

V usage is TRBV7-8 and J usage is TRBJ2-1; weak D call: TRBD2 (5 bases). With 0 bases removed from V and 7 bases from J, the gap between germline ends came to 16 bases. Germline V gene lookup returns CDR1 SGHVS and CDR2 FQNEAQ. This CDR3 comprises 16 residues. CDR3 sequence: CASSLARHTSGNEQFF. CDR3 nucleotide sequence: TGTGCCAGCAGCTTAGCCAGACACACTAGTGGGAATGAGCAGTTCTTC.

The chain uses TRBV10-3 and TRBJ2-5; the D gene is possibly TRBD2 (6 bases). Germline CDR1 and CDR2: ENHRY and SYGVKD. Trimming removed 7 bases at V and 5 bases at J, with 14 bases between. CDR3 length equals 13 residues. DNA of the CDR3: TGTGCCATCAACCGGGAGAAATACGAGACCCAGTACTTC. Its translation is CAINREKYETQYF.

The chain joins TRBV18 to TRBJ2-2; tentatively, D is TRBD1 (6 bases). The CDR3 consists of 18 residues. The germline V gene has CDR1 KGHSH and CDR2 LQKENI. The ends were cut back, 4 bases at V and 9 bases at J, with 27 bases in the middle. The CDR3 nucleotides read TGTGCCAGCTCACTCATGAAGGCAGGGGCCCGTTCAACGAGGGAGCTGTTTTTT. Its translation: CASSLMKAGARSTRELFF. The full variable domain, in which reference TRBV18 and TRBJ2-2 provide the parts outside the CDR3, is NAGVMQNPRHLVRRRGQEARLRCSPMKGHSHVYWYRQLPEEGLKFMVYLQKENIIDESGMPKERFSAEFPKEGPSILRIQQVVRGDSAAYFCASSLMKAGARSTRELFFGEGSRLTVL.

The chain recombines TRBV21-1 with TRBJ2-3; the table's D call, TRBD2, has no DNA check behind it. TRBV21-1 is noted as a pseudogene. There are 15 residues in the CDR3. In DNA form, the CDR3 reads TGTGCCAGCAGCAAAGTAAGTAACTTCACAGATACGCAGTATTTT. Translation gives CASSKVSNFTDTQYF.

J is TRBJ1-2 and V is TRBV19, with 7 bases that match TRBD1. This CDR3 region has 11 residues. V dropped 8 bases and J dropped 8; count of bases not matched to a gene: 5. Germline values: CDR1 LNHDA, CDR2 SQIVND (reference sequence). The CDR3 coding sequence is TGTGCCAGTCCTCCGGGACAGGGCTACACCTTC. It encodes CASPPGQGYTF.

This clone was seen only once. The rearrangement links TRBV2 to TRBJ2-5; no definite D call. V was cut by 7 bases and J by 2 bases, with 8 bases left in between. CDR3 length: 12 amino acids. CDR1 and CDR2 (germline): SNHLY, FYNNEI. The CDR3, as DNA: TGTGCCAGCAATTCGCGACAAGAGACCCAGTACTTC. Translated: CASNSRQETQYF.

In its sample, this clone was seen once. The chain has TRBV5-6 and TRBJ1-3; D gene uncertain. The CDR3 runs 15 residues. Trimming shortened V by 4 bases and J by 4 bases, and 15 bases separated the two germline ends. Germline CDR1 reads SGHDT; CDR2 reads YYEEEE. The CDR3 DNA sequence: TGTGCCAGCAGCCCCCTCGCCGGTGGGGGAAACACCATATATTTT. It specifies CASSPLAGGGNTIYF.

V and J are TRBV27 and TRBJ2-3, with D perhaps TRBD2 (5 bases). The germline V and J ends were trimmed by 5 bases and 6 bases, with 12 bases remaining between them. Germline-derived CDR1 and CDR2 are MNHEY and SMNVEV (reference sequence). This CDR3 is 13 amino acids long. CDR3 nucleotide sequence: TGTGCCAGCAGTCCCAGAGGGTTTGATACGCAGTATTTT. This gives the protein CASSPRGFDTQYF.

The chain links TRBV15 to TRBJ1-5, with 8 nucleotides matching TRBD1. V lost 1 base, J lost 5 bases, and 7 bases stayed unmatched. The V gene's germline CDR1 is LNHNV and CDR2 YYDKDF (reference sequence). This CDR3 region has 16 residues. The CDR3 DNA reads TGTGCCACCAGCAGAGCGTTCAAGACAGGGGATCAGCCCCAGCATTTT. Its translation is CATSRAFKTGDQPQHF.

This chain links TRBV28 with TRBJ1-2, with 7 bases fitting TRBD1. The CDR3 runs 13 residues. With V trimmed by 4 bases and J by 4 bases, 3 bases remained unmatched. The germline CDR1 and CDR2 sequences are MDHEN and SYDVKM. The DNA of the CDR3 is TGTGCCAGCAGTTCGGGACAGATCTATGGCTACACCTTC. This gives the protein CASSSGQIYGYTF.

The gene calls are TRBV18 and TRBJ1-2; 8 bases line up with TRBD1. V lost 0 bases and J lost 6; bases outside the gene matches: 9. Germline CDR1 KGHSH, CDR2 LQKENI. The CDR3 is 16 residues long. Here the CDR3 reads CASSPPGGTGENGYTF. The CDR3 nucleotides read TGTGCCAGCTCACCACCGGGGGGGACAGGCGAGAATGGCTACACCTTC.

The chain joins TRBV7-3 to TRBJ2-7; D gene uncertain. Germline V gene data show CDR1 as SGHTA and CDR2 as FQGTGA. Trimming shortened V by 5 bases and J by 5 bases, and 16 bases separated the two germline ends. This CDR3 region has 14 residues. CDR3 nucleotide sequence: TGTGCCAGCAGCCCCCGGGCAACGGACCACGAGCAGTACTTC. Translating gives CASSPRATDHEQYF. The full variable domain, in which reference TRBV7-3 and TRBJ2-7 provide the parts outside the CDR3, is GAGVSQTPSNKVTEKGKYVELRCDPISGHTALYWYRQSLGQGPEFLIYFQGTGAADDSGLPNDRFFAVRPEGSVSTLKIQRTERGDSAVYLCASSPRATDHEQYFGPGTRLTVT.

Comments on this clone: The junction departs from germline at one end; a sequencing error may be responsible. The chain joins TRBV2 to TRBJ1-1; 8 nucleotides align to TRBD1. CDR1 and CDR2 (germline): SNHLY, FYNNEI. The CDR3 is 19 amino acids. The CDR3 nucleotides read TGTGCCAGCAGTGATCCCGAGGACAGGGCGGATGTGCGGAACACCGAAGCTTCCTTT. This codes for CASSDPEDRADVRNTEASF. The full variable domain, completed using reference TRBV2 and TRBJ1-1, is EPEVTQTPSHQVTQMGQEVILRCVPISNHLYFYWYRQILGQKVEFLVSFYNNEISEKSEIFDDQFSVERPDGSNFTLKIRSTKLEDSAMYFCASSDPEDRADVRNTEASFGQGTRLTVV.

This clone was counted a few times. The CDR3 nucleotides are TGTGCCATCAGTGAAGTGCGGGGGCCCTACTACGAGCAGTACTTC. Its protein product is CAISEVRGPYYEQYF. This sequence joins TRBV10-3 and TRBJ2-7, with TRBD2 as a possible D gene (7 bases). CDR3 size: 15 residues. Germline values: CDR1 ENHRY, CDR2 SYGVKD. Trimming pared 3 bases from V and 3 bases from J, leaving 15 bases between.